This section outlines one TCR beta chain sequence together with its context. Original data processing: Amplification with reference gene primers provided the estimates of nucleated cell counts. Sequencing used immunoSEQ multiplex PCR; TCRdb keeps in-frame clones, though not all of them. V and J calls and clone size come straight from that table; D and trimming were deduced from the DNA. The sample shows 150,000 to 200,000 clones, 60% to 85% of them seen only once. This entry comes from a study of blood T cell repertoires in COVID-19. Study background: Donors in the United States, Italy and Spain gave samples during acute or convalescent COVID-19.

This CDR3 spans 17 amino acids. After removal of 3 bases from V and 0 bases from J, the junction contained 4 bases not matched to a gene. Per germline, CDR1 LNHNV and CDR2 YYDKDF (reference sequence). The receptor's source is a man between 60 and 75 years old with active or convalescent COVID-19. V gene TRBV15 combines with J gene TRBJ2-6; 8 bases are a match to TRBD1. The sample comprised peripheral blood. The CDR3 loop reads CATSRGQDPSGANVLTF. In nucleotides, the CDR3 is TGTGCCACCAGCAGGGGACAGGACCCCTCTGGGGCCAACGTCCTGACTTTC.